The 24 T cell receptor beta chains below were found in one sample sequenced in a study of early T cells in non-severe SARS-CoV-2 infection. Via MiXCR, TCRdb re-called the 5' RACE reads, giving one row per CDR3 protein. The data show 75,000 to 100,000 distinct CDR3 sequences, roughly 15% seen once. Input material: whole blood. Every receptor here comes from an adult who was a healthcare worker with PCR-confirmed SARS-CoV-2 infection or an uninfected control (not recorded which).

This rearrangement joins TRBV7-2 to TRBJ2-1, with 8 bases matching TRBD2. J gave up 4 bases and V 5 bases, and 10 bases lay outside the gene matches. CDR3 length: 16 amino acids. Germline V lookup: CDR1 SGHTA, CDR2 FQGNSA. The CDR3 loop is CASSQPGLGRYNEQFF. The CDR3 DNA is TGTGCCAGCAGCCAGCCGGGACTAGGTCGGTACAATGAGCAGTTCTTC. The variable domain in full, with the rest retrieved from reference TRBV7-2 and TRBJ2-1, is GAGVSQSPSNKVTEKGKDVELRCDPISGHTALYWYRQSLGQGLEFLIYFQGNSAPDKSGLPSDRFSAERTGGSVSTLTIQRTQQEDSAVYLCASSQPGLGRYNEQFFGPGTRLTVL.

This clonotype was seen repeatedly, ten times or more. The rearrangement links TRBV7-2 to TRBJ2-7; D call uncertain. V was shortened by 1 base and J by 0 bases, with 10 bases between the two germline ends. Germline CDR1 and CDR2: SGHTA and FQGNSA. The CDR3 sequence is 15 residues long. CDR3 nucleotides: TGTGCCAGCAGCTTAGGGTCCCGAAGCTCCTACGAGCAGTACTTC. This sequence encodes CASSLGSRSSYEQYF.

This chain connects TRBV6-2 or TRBV6-3 to TRBJ2-7; 7 bases agree with TRBD2. The CDR3 extends over 13 amino acids. V shed 2 bases and J 10 bases; nucleotides not matched to a gene: 8. Germline V gives CDR1 MNHEY, CDR2 SVGEGT. In DNA form, the CDR3 reads TGTGCCAGCAGTTACGAACTAGCGACGAAACAGTACTTC. Translating it yields CASSYELATKQYF.

The chain has TRBV29-1 and TRBJ1-3; 8 nucleotides agree with TRBD1. This CDR3 is 14 amino acids long. CDR1 SQVTM and CDR2 ANQGSEA come from the germline V gene. Trimming removed 7 bases from V and 1 base from J; junction bases left unmatched: 6. CDR3 region: CSATDRESGNTIYF. The DNA for the CDR3 is TGCAGCGCCACGGACAGGGAGTCTGGAAACACCATATATTTT.

In this sample, this clonotype turned up a few times. The chain employs TRBV6-2 or TRBV6-3 and TRBJ2-4, with 7 bases matching TRBD1. The CDR3 is 17 residues long. The germline gives CDR1 MNHEY, CDR2 SVGEGT. V was pared by 3 bases and J by 0 bases, with 8 bases of the junction left unmatched. The CDR3 here is CASSYEPGQLAKNIQYF. The CDR3, as DNA: TGTGCCAGCAGTTATGAACCGGGACAGCTAGCCAAAAACATTCAGTACTTC.

This clonotype was detected a few times. The J gene is TRBJ2-1, the V gene TRBV12-3 or TRBV12-4; TRBD1 is a possible D gene (7 bases). The CDR3 covers 15 residues. The V end was cut by 7 bases, the J end by 6 bases, with 19 bases between. The CDR3 is CASTSRAGGTNEQFF. CDR3 nucleotides: TGTGCCAGCACCTCCCGGGCAGGGGGGACCAATGAGCAGTTCTTC.

This rearrangement joins TRBV10-3 to TRBJ2-3; D is perhaps TRBD1 or TRBD2 (6 bases each). Germline V lookup: CDR1 ENHRY, CDR2 SYGVKD. V was cut by 3 bases and J by 2 bases, with 15 bases left in between. This CDR3 comprises 16 residues. Here the CDR3 reads CAISEKGEATTDTQYF. DNA of the CDR3: TGTGCCATCAGTGAAAAGGGGGAGGCCACCACAGATACGCAGTATTTT.

This chain links TRBV5-1 with TRBJ2-7; 10 bases are a match to TRBD2. Germline CDR1 and CDR2: SGHRS and YFSETQ. V shed 4 bases, J shed 6 bases, and the junction held 10 bases outside the gene matches. The CDR3 length is 15 residues. The CDR3 nucleotides are TGCGCCAGCAGCACCACTAGCGGGGTTGACAGCGAGCAGTACTTC. This translates into CASSTTSGVDSEQYF.

This clonotype was picked up a small number of times. V usage is TRBV4-3 and J usage is TRBJ2-7; the D call may be TRBD1 or TRBD2 (5 bases each). The CDR3 length is 18 residues. Per the germline V gene, CDR1 is LGHNA and CDR2 is YSLEER. V gave up 0 bases and J gave up 7 bases, with 25 bases separating them. CDR3: CASSQDVSEEREWGEQYF. Here the CDR3 DNA reads TGCGCCAGCAGCCAAGATGTTTCTGAGGAGAGAGAGTGGGGGGAGCAGTACTTC.

The chain combines TRBV15 with TRBJ1-1; 7 nucleotides line up with TRBD1. This CDR3 region has 14 residues. In germline, CDR1 is LNHNV, CDR2 YYDKDF (reference sequence). J gave up 7 bases and V 4 bases, and 9 bases lay outside the gene matches. The CDR3 bases are TGTGCCACCAGCAAACAAGGGGGCTGGGGTGAAGCTTTCTTT. Amino acids: CATSKQGGWGEAFF. The whole variable domain, remainder taken from reference TRBV15 and TRBJ1-1, is DAMVIQNPRYQVTQFGKPVTLSCSQTLNHNVMYWYQQKSSQAPKLLFHYYDKDFNNEADTPDNFQSRRPNTSFCFLDIRSPGLGDTAMYLCATSKQGGWGEAFFGQGTRLTVV.

The sample holds many counts of this clonotype. V usage is TRBV19 and J usage is TRBJ2-3; D possibly corresponds to TRBD2 (6 bases). CDR3 length equals 13 residues. V was shortened by 4 bases and J by 2 bases, with 7 bases between the two germline ends. The germline gives CDR1 LNHDA, CDR2 SQIVND (reference sequence). CDR3 DNA: TGTGCCAGTAGTAGGGACTTCACAGATACGCAGTATTTT. It yields the protein CASSRDFTDTQYF.

As concerns this clonotype: This clone may be a read error of a much larger clone one base away. The chain couples TRBV12-3 or TRBV12-4 to TRBJ2-1; D perhaps matches TRBD2 (6 bases). The CDR3 has 15 amino acids. The ends were cut back, 8 bases at V and 3 bases at J, with 17 bases in the middle. CDR3 DNA sequence: TGTGCCAGCCTCGTCCCCGGGAGCTACTACAATGAGCAGTTCTTC. Protein sequence: CASLVPGSYYNEQFF.

This clonotype was detected many times. The V and J genes are TRBV7-2 and TRBJ2-3; 10 bases align to TRBD2. V was pared by 5 bases and J by 0 bases, with 11 bases of the junction left unmatched. The germline CDR1 and CDR2 sequences are SGHTA and FQGNSA. The CDR3 has 18 residues. CDR3 sequence reads: CASSRRTLAGGSTDTQYF. The CDR3 coding sequence is TGTGCCAGCAGCCGACGAACCTTAGCGGGGGGAAGCACAGATACGCAGTATTTT. The full variable domain, in which reference TRBV7-2 and TRBJ2-3 provide the parts outside the CDR3, is GAGVSQSPSNKVTEKGKDVELRCDPISGHTALYWYRQSLGQGLEFLIYFQGNSAPDKSGLPSDRFSAERTGGSVSTLTIQRTQQEDSAVYLCASSRRTLAGGSTDTQYFGPGTRLTVL.

The chain joins TRBV6-1 to TRBJ2-2; TRBD2 is a possible D gene (5 bases). The CDR3 length is 12 residues. The germline V gene encodes CDR1 MNHNS and CDR2 SASEGT. The ends were cut back, 7 bases at V and 3 bases at J, with 6 bases in the middle. In DNA, the CDR3 is TGTGCCAGCAACGGGGACACCGGGGAGCTGTTTTTT. As protein: CASNGDTGELFF.

This clonotype was recorded a few times. This chain connects TRBV12-3 or TRBV12-4 to TRBJ2-7; D ambiguous. The CDR3 contains 14 residues. V was trimmed by 5 bases and J by 2 bases, leaving 13 bases between them. The CDR3 DNA is TGTGCCAGCAGTCGTGCGGACGCACCCTACGAGCAGTACTTC. Translated, it gives CASSRADAPYEQYF.

The V call is TRBV29-1, the J call TRBJ2-1; 8 nucleotides line up with TRBD2. Germline-derived CDR1 and CDR2 are SQVTM and ANQGSEA. V gave up 1 base and J gave up 4 bases; unmatched junction bases: 12. The CDR3 spans 17 residues. The DNA of the CDR3 is TGCAGCGTTGAAGGAGGGGATAGCGGGACCGCTTACAATGAGCAGTTCTTC. Its protein product is CSVEGGDSGTAYNEQFF.

The rearrangement joins TRBV6-5 to TRBJ2-7; 7 bases line up with TRBD1. Unmatched junction bases numbered 5, after V lost 2 bases and J lost 4 bases. Germline loops: CDR1 MNHEY, CDR2 SVGAGI. The CDR3 sequence is 14 residues long. The CDR3 protein is CASSYADRQYEQYF. Here the CDR3 DNA reads TGTGCCAGCAGTTACGCGGACAGGCAATACGAGCAGTACTTC.

V usage is TRBV20-1 and J usage is TRBJ2-3; 7 bases map to TRBD2. Losses at the gene ends were 3 bases for V and 4 bases for J; bases not matched to a gene: 10. Germline assignment: CDR1 DFQATT and CDR2 SNEGSKA (reference sequence). The CDR3 loop spans 15 amino acids. DNA for the CDR3: TGCAGTGCTAGCCGTCCTGGGAGGGGTTCAGATACGCAGTATTTT. Amino acid sequence: CSASRPGRGSDTQYF.

The V call is TRBV30, the J call TRBJ1-1, with TRBD1 matching over 7 bases. The CDR3 has 13 residues. V lost 3 bases and J lost 4; bases outside the gene matches: 5. Germline CDR1 and CDR2: GTSNPN and SVGIG (reference sequence). The CDR3 DNA reads as TGTGCCTGGAGCCGCGACAGGGCCACTGAAGCTTTCTTT. Protein: CAWSRDRATEAFF. The full variable domain, with the rest looked up from reference TRBV30 and TRBJ1-1, is SQTIHQWPATLVQPVGSPLSLECTVEGTSNPNLYWYRQAAGRGLQLLFYSVGIGQISSEVPQNLSASRPQDRQFILSSKKLLLSDSGFYLCAWSRDRATEAFFGQGTRLTVV.

The J gene is TRBJ1-5, the V gene TRBV28; no reliable D call. The CDR3 totals 15 residues. V lost 3 bases, J lost 7 bases, and 16 bases lay in between. The V gene's germline CDR1 is MDHEN and CDR2 SYDVKM. CDR3 nucleotides: TGTGCCAGCAGTTTCGTTCGGGCAGGTTTCCAGCCCCAGCATTTT. This translates into CASSFVRAGFQPQHF.

The V call is TRBV29-1, the J call TRBJ2-1; D unresolved. Trimming cost V 3 bases and J 6 bases, with 12 bases left between them. The CDR3 has 13 amino acids. From germline, CDR1 is SQVTM and CDR2 ANQGSEA. CDR3 DNA: TGCAGCGTTGACATCCCCCTGGGCAATGAGCAGTTCTTC. Protein: CSVDIPLGNEQFF.

This clonotype has only a few counts. The V call is TRBV2, the J call TRBJ2-7; TRBD2 is a possible D gene (6 bases). In germline, CDR1 is SNHLY, CDR2 FYNNEI. Trimming cost V 2 bases and J 5 bases, with 16 bases left between them. This CDR3 has 15 residues. The chain's CDR3 is CASSEPTTGDNEQYF. DNA of the CDR3: TGTGCCAGCAGTGAACCGACCACGGGGGATAACGAGCAGTACTTC.

This clonotype turned up a few times. V usage is TRBV3-1 and J usage is TRBJ1-1; the D gene is possibly TRBD1 (5 bases). CDR1 is LGHDT, CDR2 YNNKEL, per germline (reference sequence). Trimming took 7 bases from V and 0 from J, leaving 9 bases between them. The CDR3 has 13 residues. This chain's CDR3 is CASTQGMNTEAFF. The CDR3 DNA sequence: TGTGCCAGCACCCAGGGAATGAACACTGAAGCTTTCTTT.

This clonotype was picked up many times. V and J are TRBV18 and TRBJ2-2; D gene uncertain. V was pared by 2 bases and J by 4 bases, with 5 bases between. CDR3 size: 13 residues. Germline CDR1 is KGHSH and CDR2 is LQKENI. The CDR3 DNA sequence: TGTGCCAGCTCACCAGGCGGCACCGGGGAGCTGTTTTTT. Translating gives CASSPGGTGELFF.